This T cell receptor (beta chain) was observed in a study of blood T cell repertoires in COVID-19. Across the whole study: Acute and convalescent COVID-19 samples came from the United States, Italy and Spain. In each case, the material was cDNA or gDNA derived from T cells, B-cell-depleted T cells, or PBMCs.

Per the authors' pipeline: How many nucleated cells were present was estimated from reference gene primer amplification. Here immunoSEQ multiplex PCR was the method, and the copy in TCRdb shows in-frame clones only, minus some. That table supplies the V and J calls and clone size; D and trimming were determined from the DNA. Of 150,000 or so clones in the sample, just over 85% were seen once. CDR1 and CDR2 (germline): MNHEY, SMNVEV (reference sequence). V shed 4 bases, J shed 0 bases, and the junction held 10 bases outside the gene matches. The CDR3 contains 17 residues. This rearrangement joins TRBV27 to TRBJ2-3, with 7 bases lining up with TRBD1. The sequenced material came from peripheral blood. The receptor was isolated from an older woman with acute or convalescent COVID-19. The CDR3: CASSSPVHRGSTDTQYF. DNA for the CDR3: TGTGCCAGCAGTTCTCCCGTTCACAGGGGAAGCACAGATACGCAGTATTTT.